This T cell receptor (beta chain) was identified in a study of shared clonotypes between healthy human individuals. CDR3 length: 14 residues. Trimming cost V 6 bases and J 5 bases, with 14 bases left between them. CDR1 is LGHNA and CDR2 is YNFKEQ in the germline V gene. TCRdb keeps only in-frame clones here, not all; method: immunoSEQ multiplex PCR. The table includes roughly 400,000 clones, 95% to 97% detected once. Sequenced sample: memory CD8+ T cells sorted from blood. Described subset: CD45RO+ cells pooled with CCR7-negative TemRA cells. The rearrangement links TRBV4-2 to TRBJ1-5; maybe TRBD1 (5 bases). The origin of this receptor is a man younger than 40 in good health. Written as DNA, the CDR3 is TGTGCCAGCAGTACACAGGCTCTGGATCAGCCCCAGCATTTT. It codes for CASSTQALDQPQHF.